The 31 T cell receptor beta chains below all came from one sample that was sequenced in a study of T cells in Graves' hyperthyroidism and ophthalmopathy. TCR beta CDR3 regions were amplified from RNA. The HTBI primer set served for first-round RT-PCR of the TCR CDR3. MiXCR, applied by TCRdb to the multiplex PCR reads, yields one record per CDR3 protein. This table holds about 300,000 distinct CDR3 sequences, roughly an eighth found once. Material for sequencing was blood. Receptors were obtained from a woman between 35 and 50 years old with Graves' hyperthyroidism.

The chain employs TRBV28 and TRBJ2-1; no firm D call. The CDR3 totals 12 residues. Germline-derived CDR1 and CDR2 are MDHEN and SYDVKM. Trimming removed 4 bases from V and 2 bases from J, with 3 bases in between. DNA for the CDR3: TGTGCCAGCAGTTCCCCCTACAATGAGCAGTTCTTC. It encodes CASSSPYNEQFF.

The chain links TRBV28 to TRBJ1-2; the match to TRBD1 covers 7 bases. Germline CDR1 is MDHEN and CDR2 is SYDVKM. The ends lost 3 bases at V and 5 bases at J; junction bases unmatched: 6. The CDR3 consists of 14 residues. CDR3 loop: CASSFQGQQYGYTF. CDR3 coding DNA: TGTGCCAGCAGTTTTCAGGGACAGCAGTATGGCTACACCTTC.

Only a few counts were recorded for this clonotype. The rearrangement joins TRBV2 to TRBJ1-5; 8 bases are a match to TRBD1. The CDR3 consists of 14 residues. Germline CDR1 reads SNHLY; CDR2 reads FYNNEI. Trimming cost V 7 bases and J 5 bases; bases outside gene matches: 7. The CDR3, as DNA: TGTGCCAGCACTCTCCAGGGGGCGGATCAGCCCCAGCATTTT. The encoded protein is CASTLQGADQPQHF.

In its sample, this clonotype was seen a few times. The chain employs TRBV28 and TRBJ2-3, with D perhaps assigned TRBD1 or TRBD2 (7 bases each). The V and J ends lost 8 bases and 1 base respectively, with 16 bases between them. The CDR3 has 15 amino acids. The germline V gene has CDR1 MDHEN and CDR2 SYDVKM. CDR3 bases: TGTGCCAGCCTCGACAGGGAGGGGTGCACAGATACGCAGTATTTT. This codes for CASLDREGCTDTQYF.

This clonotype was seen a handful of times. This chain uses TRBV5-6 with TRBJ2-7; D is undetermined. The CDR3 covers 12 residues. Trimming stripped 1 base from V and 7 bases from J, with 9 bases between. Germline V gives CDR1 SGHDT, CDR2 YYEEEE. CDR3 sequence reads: CASSLRREEQYF. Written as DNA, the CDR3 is TGTGCCAGCAGCTTGCGTCGAGAGGAGCAGTACTTC.

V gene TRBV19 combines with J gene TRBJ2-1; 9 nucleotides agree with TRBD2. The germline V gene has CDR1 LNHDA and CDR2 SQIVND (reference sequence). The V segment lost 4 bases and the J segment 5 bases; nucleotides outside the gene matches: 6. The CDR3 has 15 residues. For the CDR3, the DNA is TGTGCCAGTAGTAAGCCTAGCGGGAAGGACAATGAGCAGTTCTTC. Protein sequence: CASSKPSGKDNEQFF. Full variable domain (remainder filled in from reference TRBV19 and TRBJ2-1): DGGITQSPKYLFRKEGQNVTLSCEQNLNHDAMYWYRQDPGQGLRLIYYSQIVNDFQKGDIAEGYSVSREKKESFPLTVTSAQKNPTAFYLCASSKPSGKDNEQFFGPGTRLTVL.

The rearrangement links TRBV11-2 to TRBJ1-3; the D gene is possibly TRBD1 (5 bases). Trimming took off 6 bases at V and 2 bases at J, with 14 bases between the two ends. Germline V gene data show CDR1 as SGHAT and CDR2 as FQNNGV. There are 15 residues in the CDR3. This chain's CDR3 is CASRTLSRAGNTIYF. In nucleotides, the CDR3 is TGTGCCAGCAGGACGTTAAGCAGGGCTGGAAACACCATATATTTT.

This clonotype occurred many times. The CDR3 spells CAWSVRSNEQFF. The CDR3 DNA follows: TGTGCCTGGAGTGTACGTAGCAATGAGCAGTTCTTC. The chain uses TRBV30 and TRBJ2-1; D remains ambiguous. The CDR3 sequence is 12 residues long. V was cut by 0 bases and J by 6 bases, with 6 bases left in between. From germline, CDR1 is GTSNPN and CDR2 SVGIG (reference sequence). The full variable domain, in which reference TRBV30 and TRBJ2-1 provide the parts outside the CDR3, is SQTIHQWPATLVQPVGSPLSLECTVEGTSNPNLYWYRQAAGRGLQLLFYSVGIGQISSEVPQNLSASRPQDRQFILSSKKLLLSDSGFYLCAWSVRSNEQFFGPGTRLTVL.

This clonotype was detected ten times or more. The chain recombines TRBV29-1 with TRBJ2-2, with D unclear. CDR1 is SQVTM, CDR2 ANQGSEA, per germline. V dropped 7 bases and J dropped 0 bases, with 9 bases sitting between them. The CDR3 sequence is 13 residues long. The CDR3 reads CSAASANTGELFF. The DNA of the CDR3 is TGCAGCGCCGCGAGCGCGAACACCGGGGAGCTGTTTTTT.

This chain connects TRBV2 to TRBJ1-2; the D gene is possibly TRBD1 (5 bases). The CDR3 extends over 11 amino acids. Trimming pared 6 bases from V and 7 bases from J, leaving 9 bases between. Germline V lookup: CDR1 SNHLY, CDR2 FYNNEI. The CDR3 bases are TGTGCCAGCAGCCGGGACGGTGGCTACACCTTC. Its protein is CASSRDGGYTF.

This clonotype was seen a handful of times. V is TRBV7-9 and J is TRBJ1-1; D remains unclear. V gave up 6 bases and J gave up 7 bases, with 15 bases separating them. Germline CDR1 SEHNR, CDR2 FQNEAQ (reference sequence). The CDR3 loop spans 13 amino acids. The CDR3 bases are TGTGCCAGCAGACAGCCGCCTTTTGTTGAAGCTTTCTTT. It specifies CASRQPPFVEAFF.

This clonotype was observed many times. The CDR3 loop reads CATSEPDSGGNTGELFF. The CDR3 nucleotides are TGTGCCACCAGTGAACCGGACAGCGGAGGGAACACCGGGGAGCTGTTTTTT. The chain uses TRBV24-1 and TRBJ2-2; D perhaps matches TRBD1 (6 bases). V was clipped by 4 bases and J by 1 base, with 15 bases between them. The CDR3 consists of 17 residues. Germline assignment: CDR1 KGHDR and CDR2 SFDVKD.

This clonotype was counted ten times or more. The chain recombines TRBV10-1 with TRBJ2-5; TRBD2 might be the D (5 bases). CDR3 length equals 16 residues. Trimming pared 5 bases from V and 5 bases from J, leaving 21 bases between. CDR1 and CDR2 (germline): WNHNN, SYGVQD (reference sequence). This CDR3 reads CASSPSPGYTGETQYF. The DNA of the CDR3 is TGCGCCAGCAGTCCCTCCCCCGGGTACACGGGGGAGACCCAGTACTTC.

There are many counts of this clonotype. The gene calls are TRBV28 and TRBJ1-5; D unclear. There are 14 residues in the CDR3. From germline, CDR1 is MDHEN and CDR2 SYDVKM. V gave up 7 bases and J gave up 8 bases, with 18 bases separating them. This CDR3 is CASNPSDRLEPQHF. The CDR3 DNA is TGTGCCAGCAATCCAAGTGACCGGTTGGAGCCCCAGCATTTT.

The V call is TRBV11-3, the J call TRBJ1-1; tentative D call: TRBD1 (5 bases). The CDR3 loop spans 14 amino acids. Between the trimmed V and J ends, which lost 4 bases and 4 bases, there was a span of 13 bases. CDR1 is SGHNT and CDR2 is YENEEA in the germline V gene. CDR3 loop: CASSSGGAVTEAFF. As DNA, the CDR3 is TGTGCCAGCAGCTCTGGAGGGGCCGTCACTGAAGCTTTCTTT.

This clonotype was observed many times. The CDR3 DNA reads TGCAGTGCTAGAGATTTAGGGAAGTGGCACACTGAAGCTTTCTTT. Amino acids: CSARDLGKWHTEAFF. The V gene is TRBV20-1, the J gene TRBJ1-1; D gene unclear. Germline values: CDR1 DFQATT, CDR2 SNEGSKA (reference sequence). The CDR3 runs 15 residues. Trimming left V 0 bases short and J 3 bases short, with 14 bases between.

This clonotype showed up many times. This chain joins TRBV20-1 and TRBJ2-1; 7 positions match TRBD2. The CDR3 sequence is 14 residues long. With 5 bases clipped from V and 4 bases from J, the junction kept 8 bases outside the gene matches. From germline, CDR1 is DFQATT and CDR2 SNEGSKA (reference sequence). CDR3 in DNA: TGCAGTGCTCCTGGAGGAGCGGGGTACAATGAGCAGTTCTTC. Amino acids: CSAPGGAGYNEQFF.

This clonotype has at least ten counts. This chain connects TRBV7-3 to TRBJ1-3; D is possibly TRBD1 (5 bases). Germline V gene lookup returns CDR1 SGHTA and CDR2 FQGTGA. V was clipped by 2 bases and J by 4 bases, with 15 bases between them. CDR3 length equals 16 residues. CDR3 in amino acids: CASSLQGLVEGNTIYF. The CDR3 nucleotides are TGTGCCAGCAGCTTACAGGGACTTGTGGAGGGAAACACCATATATTTT. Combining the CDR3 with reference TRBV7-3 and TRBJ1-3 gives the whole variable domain GAGVSQTPSNKVTEKGKYVELRCDPISGHTALYWYRQSLGQGPEFLIYFQGTGAADDSGLPNDRFFAVRPEGSVSTLKIQRTERGDSAVYLCASSLQGLVEGNTIYFGEGSWLTVV.

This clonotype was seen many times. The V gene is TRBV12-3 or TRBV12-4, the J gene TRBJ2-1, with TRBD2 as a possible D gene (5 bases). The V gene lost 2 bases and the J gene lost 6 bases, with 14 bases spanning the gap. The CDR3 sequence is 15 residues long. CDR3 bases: TGTGCCAGCAGTTTATCGGGTTTAGGACTCAATGAGCAGTTCTTC. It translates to CASSLSGLGLNEQFF.

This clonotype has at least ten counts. CDR3 amino acids: CAATWPAGNQPQHF. The CDR3 DNA is TGTGCCGCCACCTGGCCGGCAGGCAATCAGCCCCAGCATTTT. This chain joins TRBV28 and TRBJ1-5; no reliable D call. The CDR3 has 14 amino acids. Germline values: CDR1 MDHEN, CDR2 SYDVKM. With 11 bases removed from V and 2 bases from J, the gap between germline ends came to 16 bases.

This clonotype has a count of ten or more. CDR3 sequence: CASSSSLWDTGELFF. DNA for the CDR3: TGTGCCAGCAGTTCGAGTCTATGGGACACCGGGGAGCTGTTTTTT. The rearrangement uses TRBV12-3 or TRBV12-4 and TRBJ2-2; unclear D gene. V was pared by 4 bases and J by 3 bases, with 12 bases between. The CDR3 extends over 15 amino acids.

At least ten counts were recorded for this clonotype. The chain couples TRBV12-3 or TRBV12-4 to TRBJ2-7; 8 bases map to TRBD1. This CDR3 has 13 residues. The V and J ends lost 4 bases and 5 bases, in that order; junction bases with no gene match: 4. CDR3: CASSSTGDDEQYF. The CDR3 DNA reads TGTGCCAGCAGTTCGACAGGGGACGACGAGCAGTACTTC.

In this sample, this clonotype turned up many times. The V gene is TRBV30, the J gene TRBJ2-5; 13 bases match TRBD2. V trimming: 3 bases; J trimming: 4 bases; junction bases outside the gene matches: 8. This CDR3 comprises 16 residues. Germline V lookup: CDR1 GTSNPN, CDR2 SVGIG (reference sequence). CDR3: CAWSVGLAGDLETQYF. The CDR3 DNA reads TGTGCCTGGAGCGTAGGACTAGCGGGAGATCTAGAGACCCAGTACTTC.

The CDR3: CASSQDMTGFGGPQHF. The CDR3 nucleotides read TGTGCCAGCAGCCAAGACATGACAGGTTTTGGGGGGCCCCAGCATTTT. V gene TRBV4-2 combines with J gene TRBJ1-5, with a weak D call TRBD1 (6 bases). This CDR3 comprises 16 residues. Per the germline V gene, CDR1 is LGHNA and CDR2 is YNFKEQ. V was shortened by 0 bases and J by 9 bases, with 18 bases between the two germline ends.

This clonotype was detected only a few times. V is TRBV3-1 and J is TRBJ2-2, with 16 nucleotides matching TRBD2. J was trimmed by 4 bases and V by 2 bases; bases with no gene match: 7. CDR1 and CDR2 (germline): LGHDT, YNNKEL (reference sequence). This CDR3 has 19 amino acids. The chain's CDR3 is CASSQWGLAGGPGTGELFF. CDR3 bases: TGTGCCAGCAGCCAATGGGGACTAGCGGGAGGGCCCGGCACCGGGGAGCTGTTTTTT.

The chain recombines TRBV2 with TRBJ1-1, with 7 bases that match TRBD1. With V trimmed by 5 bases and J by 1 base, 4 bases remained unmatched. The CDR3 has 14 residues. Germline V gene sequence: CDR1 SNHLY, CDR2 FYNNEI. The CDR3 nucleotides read TGTGCCAGCAGTCGGGACAGAGAGAACACTGAAGCTTTCTTT. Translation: CASSRDRENTEAFF.

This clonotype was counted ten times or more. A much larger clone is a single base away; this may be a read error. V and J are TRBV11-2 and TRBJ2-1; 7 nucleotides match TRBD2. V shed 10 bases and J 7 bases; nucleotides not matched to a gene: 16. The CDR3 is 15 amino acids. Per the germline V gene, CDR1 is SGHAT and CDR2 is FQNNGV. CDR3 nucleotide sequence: TGTGCCACTACGAAGGGACGGGAGGTTTGGAATGAGCAGTTCTTC. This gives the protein CATTKGREVWNEQFF.

In DNA form, the CDR3 reads TGTGCCAGCAGCGGCAGGAGACTAGCGGGCACCGGGGAGCTGTTTTTT. Protein sequence: CASSGRRLAGTGELFF. The chain carries TRBV7-9 and TRBJ2-2; 10 bases fit TRBD2. CDR1 SEHNR and CDR2 FQNEAQ come from the germline V gene (reference sequence). The junction had 7 bases not matched to a gene; V was cut back by 5 bases and J by 4 bases. The CDR3 has 16 residues.

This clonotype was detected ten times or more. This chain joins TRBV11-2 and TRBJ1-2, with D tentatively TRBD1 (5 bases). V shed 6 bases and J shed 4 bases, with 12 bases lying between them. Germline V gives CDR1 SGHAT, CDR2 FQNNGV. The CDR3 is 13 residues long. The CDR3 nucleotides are TGTGCCAGCAGAGGGCCTGGGGGCTATGGCTACACCTTC. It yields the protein CASRGPGGYGYTF.

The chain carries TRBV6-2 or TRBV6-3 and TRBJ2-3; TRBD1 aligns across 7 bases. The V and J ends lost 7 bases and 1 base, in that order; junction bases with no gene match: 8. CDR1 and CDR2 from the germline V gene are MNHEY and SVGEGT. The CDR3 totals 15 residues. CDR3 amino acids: CASTDRDRGTDTQYF. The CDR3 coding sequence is TGTGCCAGCACTGACAGAGACAGGGGCACAGATACGCAGTATTTT.

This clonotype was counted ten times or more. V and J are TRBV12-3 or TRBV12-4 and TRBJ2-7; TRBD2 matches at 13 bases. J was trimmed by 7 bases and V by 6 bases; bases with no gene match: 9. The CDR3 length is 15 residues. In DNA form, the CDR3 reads TGTGCCAGCAGCCCAACTAGCGGGAGGGCCAGGGAGCAGTACTTC. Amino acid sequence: CASSPTSGRAREQYF.